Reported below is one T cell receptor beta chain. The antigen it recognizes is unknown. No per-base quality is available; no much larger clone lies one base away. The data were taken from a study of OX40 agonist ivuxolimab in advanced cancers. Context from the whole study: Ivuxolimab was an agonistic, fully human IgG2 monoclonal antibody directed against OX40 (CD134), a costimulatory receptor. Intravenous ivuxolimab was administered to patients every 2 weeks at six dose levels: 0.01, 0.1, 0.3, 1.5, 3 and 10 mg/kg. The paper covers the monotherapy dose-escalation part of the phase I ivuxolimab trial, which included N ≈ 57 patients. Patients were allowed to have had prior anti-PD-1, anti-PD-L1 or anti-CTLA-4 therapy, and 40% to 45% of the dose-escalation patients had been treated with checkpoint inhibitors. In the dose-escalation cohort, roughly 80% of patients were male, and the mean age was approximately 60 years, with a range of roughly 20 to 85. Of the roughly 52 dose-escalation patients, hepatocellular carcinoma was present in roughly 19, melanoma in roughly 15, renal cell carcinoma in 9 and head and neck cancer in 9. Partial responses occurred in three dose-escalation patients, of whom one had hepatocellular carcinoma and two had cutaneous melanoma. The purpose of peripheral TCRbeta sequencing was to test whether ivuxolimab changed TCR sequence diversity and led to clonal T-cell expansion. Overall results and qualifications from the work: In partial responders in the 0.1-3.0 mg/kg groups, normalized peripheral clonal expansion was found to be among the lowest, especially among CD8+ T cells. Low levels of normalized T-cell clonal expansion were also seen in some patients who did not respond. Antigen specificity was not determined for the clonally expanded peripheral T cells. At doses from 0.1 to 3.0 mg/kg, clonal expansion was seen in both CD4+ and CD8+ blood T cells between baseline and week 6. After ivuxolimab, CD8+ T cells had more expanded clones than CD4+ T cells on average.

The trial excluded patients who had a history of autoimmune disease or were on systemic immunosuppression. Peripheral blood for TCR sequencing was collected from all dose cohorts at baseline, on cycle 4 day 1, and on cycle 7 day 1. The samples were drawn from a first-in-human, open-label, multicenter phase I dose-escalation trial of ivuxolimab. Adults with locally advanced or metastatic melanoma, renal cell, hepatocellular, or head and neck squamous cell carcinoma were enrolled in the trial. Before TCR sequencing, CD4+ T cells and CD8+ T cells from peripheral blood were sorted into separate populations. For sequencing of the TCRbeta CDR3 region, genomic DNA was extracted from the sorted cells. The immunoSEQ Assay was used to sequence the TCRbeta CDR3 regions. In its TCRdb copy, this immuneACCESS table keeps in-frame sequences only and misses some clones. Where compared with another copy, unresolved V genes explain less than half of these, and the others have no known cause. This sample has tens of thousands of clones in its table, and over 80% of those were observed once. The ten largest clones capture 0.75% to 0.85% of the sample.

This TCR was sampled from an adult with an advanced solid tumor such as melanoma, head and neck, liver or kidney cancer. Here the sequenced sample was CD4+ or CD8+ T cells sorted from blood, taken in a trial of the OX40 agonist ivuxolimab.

This receptor carries the CDR3 CASSELAGNTIYF. The DNA is TGTGCCAGCAGTGAATTGGCTGGAAACACCATATATTTT. The chain couples TRBV6-1 to TRBJ1-3, with the D gene not clear enough to name. V loses 2 bases, J loses 2 bases, and the germline ends lie 4 bases apart. The CDR3, cysteine through phenylalanine, is 13 amino acids long. The retained sequence is limited to the CDR3, 39 bases, with the frame set at the first base. CDR1 MNHNS and CDR2 SASEGT are derived from the germline V gene.